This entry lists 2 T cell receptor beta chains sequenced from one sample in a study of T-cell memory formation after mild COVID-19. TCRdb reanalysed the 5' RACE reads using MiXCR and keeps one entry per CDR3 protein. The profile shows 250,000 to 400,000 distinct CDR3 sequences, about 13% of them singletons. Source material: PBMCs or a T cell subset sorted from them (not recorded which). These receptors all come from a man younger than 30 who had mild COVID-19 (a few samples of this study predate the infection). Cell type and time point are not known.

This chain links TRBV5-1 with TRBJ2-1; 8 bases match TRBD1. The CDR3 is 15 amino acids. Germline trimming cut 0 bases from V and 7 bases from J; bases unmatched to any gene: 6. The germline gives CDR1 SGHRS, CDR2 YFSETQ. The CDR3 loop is CASSLGQGRRNEQFF. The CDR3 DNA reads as TGCGCCAGCAGCTTGGGACAGGGGAGGAGGAATGAGCAGTTCTTC.

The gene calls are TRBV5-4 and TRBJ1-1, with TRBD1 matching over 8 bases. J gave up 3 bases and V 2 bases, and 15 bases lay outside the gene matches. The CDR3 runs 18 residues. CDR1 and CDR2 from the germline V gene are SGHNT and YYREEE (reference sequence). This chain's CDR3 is CASSFGGGPGGVHTEAFF. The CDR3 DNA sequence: TGTGCCAGCAGCTTCGGAGGGGGGCCAGGGGGCGTGCACACTGAAGCTTTCTTT.